The source of this T cell receptor (beta chain) is a study of CD8 T cells in Susac syndrome. As to this clonotype: Its target is not known.

About 0.5 to 1 ug RNA was reverse transcribed with random hexamers. Amplification of TCR beta CDR3 by immunoSEQ multiplex PCR spanned 54 Vbeta and 13 Jbeta. Via MiXCR, TCRdb re-called the immunoSEQ multiplex PCR reads, giving one row per CDR3 protein. Among about 60,000 distinct CDR3 sequences listed, approximately 90% were seen once. Study observations and caveats: By the study's own acknowledgment, its TCR sequencing and HLA analysis included relatively few individuals.

Sequencing of TCR beta, carried out with a high-throughput approach, was applied to CD8+ and CD4+ T cells from the blood. Through negative isolation, CD4+ and CD8+ T cells were obtained, while TEMRA cells were enriched using FACS. V gave up 4 bases and J gave up 0 bases, with 13 bases separating them. The CDR3 runs 16 residues. From germline, CDR1 is PRHDT and CDR2 FYEKMQ (reference sequence). The TCR was taken from a human donor in good health. The chain employs TRBV13 and TRBJ2-1; weak D call: TRBD2 (6 bases). The sample taken for sequencing was CD8+ T cells from PBMCs. The CDR3 sequence: CASSSGGGNSYNEQFF. The CDR3 nucleotides read TGTGCCAGCAGCTCCGGAGGAGGGAACTCCTACAATGAGCAGTTCTTC.